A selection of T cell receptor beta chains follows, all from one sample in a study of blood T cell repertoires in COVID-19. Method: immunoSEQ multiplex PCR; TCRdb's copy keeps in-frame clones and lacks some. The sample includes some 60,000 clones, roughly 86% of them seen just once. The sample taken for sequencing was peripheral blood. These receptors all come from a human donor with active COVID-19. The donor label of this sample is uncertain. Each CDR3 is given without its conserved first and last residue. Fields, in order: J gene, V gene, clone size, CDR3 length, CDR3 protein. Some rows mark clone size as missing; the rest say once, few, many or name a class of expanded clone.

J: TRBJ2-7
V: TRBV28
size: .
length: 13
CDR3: ASGGGGQGASEQY

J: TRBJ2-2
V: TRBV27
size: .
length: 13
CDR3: ASRRLLANTGELF

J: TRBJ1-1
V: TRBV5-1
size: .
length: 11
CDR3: ASRTTMNTEAF

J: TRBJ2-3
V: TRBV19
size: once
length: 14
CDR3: ASSSPGTGGLDTQY

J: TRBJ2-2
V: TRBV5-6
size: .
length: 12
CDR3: ASSLGWGDGELF

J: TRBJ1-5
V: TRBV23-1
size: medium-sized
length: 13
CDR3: ASPSAGTGCQPQH

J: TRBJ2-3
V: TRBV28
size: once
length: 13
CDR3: ASTHRQGELDTQY

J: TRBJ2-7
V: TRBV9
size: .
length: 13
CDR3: ASSAQTDRYTEQY

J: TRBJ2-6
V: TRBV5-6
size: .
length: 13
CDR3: ASSSAGFGANVLT

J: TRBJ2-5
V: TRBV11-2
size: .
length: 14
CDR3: ASSLNLGGGQETQY

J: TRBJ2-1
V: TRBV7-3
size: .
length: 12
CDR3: ASSFLGEDGEQF

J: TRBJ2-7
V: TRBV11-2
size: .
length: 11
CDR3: ASSLKNYYEQY

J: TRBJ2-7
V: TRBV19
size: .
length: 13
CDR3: ASSLQRGARGEQY

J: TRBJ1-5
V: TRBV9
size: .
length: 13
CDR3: ASSVLSPLNQPQH

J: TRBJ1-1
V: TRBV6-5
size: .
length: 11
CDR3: ASSHPRGTEAF

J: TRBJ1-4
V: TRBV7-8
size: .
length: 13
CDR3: ASSPTGGTNEKLF

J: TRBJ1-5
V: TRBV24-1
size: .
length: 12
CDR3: ATSDLQATQPQH

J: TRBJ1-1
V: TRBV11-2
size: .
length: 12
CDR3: ASSLDGTGAEAF

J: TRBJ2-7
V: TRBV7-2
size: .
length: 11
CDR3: ASSFAQRYEQY

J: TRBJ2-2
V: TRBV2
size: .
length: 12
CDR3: ASSEHLNTGELF

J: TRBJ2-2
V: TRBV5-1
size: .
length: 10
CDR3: ASSYSSWELF

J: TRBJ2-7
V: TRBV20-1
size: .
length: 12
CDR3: SASGGLLLYEQY

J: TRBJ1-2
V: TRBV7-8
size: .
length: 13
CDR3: ASSLAPQGDYGYT

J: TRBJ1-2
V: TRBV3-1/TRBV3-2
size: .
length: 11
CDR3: ASSQGQVLGYT

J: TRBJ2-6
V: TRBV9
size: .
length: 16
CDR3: ASSARTSGSGRANVLT

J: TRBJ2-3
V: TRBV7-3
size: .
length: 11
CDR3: ASGTGGTDTQY

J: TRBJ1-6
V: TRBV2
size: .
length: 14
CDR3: ASSPTGQGGNSPLH

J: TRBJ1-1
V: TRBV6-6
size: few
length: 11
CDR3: ASSPRMNTEAF

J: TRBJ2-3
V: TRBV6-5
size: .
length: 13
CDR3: ASTFWSGGTDTQY

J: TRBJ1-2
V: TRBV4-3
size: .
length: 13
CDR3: ASSQVGGAGYGYT

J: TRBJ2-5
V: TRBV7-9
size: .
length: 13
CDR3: ASSLEGGRGETQY

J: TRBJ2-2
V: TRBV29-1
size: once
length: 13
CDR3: SVVVGRGNTGELF

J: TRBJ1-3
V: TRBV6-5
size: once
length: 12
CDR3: ASSPGLSGNTIY

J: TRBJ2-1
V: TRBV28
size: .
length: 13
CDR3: ASKQTGGSYNEQF

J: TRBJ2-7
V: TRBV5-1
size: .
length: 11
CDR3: ASRRDRLDEQY

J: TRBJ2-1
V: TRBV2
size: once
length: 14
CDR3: ASSEYRGPAYNEQF

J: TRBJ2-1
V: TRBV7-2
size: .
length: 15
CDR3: ASSSPSGRASGNEQF

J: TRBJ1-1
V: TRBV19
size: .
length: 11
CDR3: AHLWTGQGEAF

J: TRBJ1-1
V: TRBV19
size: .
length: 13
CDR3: ASSIFTVMNTEAF

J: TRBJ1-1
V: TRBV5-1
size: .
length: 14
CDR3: ASSSPRDSMNTEAF

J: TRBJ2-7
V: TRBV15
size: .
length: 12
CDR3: ATSRGDTSYEQY

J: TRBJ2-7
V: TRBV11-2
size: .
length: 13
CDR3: ASSSAYRGPYEQY

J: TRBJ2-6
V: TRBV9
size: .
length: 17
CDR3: ASSGARQGNLAGANVLT

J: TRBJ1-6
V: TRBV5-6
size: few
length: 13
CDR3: ASSLEWGLNSPLH

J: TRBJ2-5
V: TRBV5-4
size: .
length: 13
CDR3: ASSPGTGRQETQY

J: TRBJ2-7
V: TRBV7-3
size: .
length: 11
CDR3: ASSLPTGYEQY

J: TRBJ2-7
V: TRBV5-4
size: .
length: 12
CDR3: ASRPKLQGGEQY

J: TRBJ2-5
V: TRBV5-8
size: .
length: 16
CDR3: ASSSSSRSGGYQETQY

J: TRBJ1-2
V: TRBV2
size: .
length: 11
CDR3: ASSANQGSGYT

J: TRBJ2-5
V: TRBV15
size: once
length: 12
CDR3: ATSRGLAGETQY

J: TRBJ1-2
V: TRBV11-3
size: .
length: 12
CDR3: ASSPDAGSDGYT

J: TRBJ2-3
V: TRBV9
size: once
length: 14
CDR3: ASSVQAGLATDTQY

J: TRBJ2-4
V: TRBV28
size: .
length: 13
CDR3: ASSFDEVAKNIQY

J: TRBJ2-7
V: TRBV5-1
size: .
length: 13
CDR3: ASSLAFPGGYEQY

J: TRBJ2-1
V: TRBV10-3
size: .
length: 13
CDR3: AISGRQGGVDEQF